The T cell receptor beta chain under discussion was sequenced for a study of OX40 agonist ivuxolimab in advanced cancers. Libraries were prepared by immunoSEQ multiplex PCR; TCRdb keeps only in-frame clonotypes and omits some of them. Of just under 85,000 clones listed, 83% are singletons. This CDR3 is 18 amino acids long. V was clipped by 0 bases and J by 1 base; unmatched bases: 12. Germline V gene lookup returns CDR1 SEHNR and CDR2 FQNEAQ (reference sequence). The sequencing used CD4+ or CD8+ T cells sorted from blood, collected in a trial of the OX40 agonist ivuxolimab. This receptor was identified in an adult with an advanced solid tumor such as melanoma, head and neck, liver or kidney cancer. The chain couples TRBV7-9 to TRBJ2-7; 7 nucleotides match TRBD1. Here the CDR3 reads CASSLARGTGATSYEQYF. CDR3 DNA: TGTGCCAGCAGCTTAGCAAGGGGAACAGGGGCTACTTCCTACGAGCAGTACTTC.